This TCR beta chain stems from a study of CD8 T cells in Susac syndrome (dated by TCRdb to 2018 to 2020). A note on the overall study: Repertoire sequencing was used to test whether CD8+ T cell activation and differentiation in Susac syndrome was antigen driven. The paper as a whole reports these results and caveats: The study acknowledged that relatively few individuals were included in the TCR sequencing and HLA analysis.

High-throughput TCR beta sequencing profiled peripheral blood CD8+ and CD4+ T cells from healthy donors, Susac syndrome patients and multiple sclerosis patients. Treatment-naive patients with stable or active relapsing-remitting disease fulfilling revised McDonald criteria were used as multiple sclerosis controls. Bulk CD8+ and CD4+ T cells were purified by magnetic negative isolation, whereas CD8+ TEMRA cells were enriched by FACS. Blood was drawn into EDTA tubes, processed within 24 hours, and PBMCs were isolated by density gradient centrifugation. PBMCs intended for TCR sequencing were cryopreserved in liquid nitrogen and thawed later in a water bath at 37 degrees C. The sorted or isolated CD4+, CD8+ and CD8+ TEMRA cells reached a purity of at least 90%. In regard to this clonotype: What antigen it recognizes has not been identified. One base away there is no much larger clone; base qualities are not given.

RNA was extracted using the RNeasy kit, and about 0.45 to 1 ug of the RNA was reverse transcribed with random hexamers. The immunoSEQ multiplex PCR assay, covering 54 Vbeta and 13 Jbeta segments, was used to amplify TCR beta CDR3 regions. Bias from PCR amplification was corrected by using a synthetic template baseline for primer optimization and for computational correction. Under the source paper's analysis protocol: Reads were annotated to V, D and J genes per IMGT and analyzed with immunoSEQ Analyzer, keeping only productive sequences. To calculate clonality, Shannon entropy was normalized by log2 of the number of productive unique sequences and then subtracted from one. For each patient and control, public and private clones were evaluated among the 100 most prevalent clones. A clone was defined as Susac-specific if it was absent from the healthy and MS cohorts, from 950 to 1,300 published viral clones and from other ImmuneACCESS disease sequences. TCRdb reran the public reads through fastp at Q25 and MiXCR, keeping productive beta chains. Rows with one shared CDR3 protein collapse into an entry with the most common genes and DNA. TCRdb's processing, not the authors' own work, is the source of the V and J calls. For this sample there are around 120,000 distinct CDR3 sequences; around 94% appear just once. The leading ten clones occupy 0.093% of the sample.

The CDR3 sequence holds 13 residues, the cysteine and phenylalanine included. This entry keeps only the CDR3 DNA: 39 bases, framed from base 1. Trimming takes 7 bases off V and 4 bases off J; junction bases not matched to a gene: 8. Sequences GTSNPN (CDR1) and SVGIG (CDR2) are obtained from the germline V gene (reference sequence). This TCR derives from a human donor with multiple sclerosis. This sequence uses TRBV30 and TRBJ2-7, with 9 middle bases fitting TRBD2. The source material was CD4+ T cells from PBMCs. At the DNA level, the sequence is TGTGCCTCTTTAGCGGGAGCTCAATACGAGCAGTACTTC. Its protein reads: CASLAGAQYEQYF.